Presented here are 4 T cell receptor beta chains from one specimen sequenced in a study of human T cells and chemical hapten exposure. TCRdb re-called the RACE reads with MiXCR, one entry per CDR3 protein. This sample has 200,000 to 300,000 distinct CDR3 sequences, with around 9.3% found just once. Sample time point: pre-sensitization, week 0. Treatment in this sample: therapeutic diphenylcyclopropenone sensitization with weekly scalp DPC. The source was whole blood, collected in connection with sensitization to the hapten diphenylcyclopropenone (DPC). The origin of the receptors is a woman aged 35 to 49 with alopecia areata. Some clones in this sample may be carry-over from other donors' samples.

This clonotype was counted only a few times. This rearrangement joins TRBV10-3 to TRBJ2-7; 10 bases fit TRBD1. After removal of 6 bases from V and 3 bases from J, the junction contained 5 bases not matched to a gene. CDR1 ENHRY and CDR2 SYGVKD come from the germline V gene. The CDR3 is 14 amino acids. The CDR3 coding sequence is TGTGCCATCAGGGCCGGGACAGGGGTCTACGAGCAGTACTTC. This sequence encodes CAIRAGTGVYEQYF.

The rearrangement uses TRBV7-9 and TRBJ1-4; 10 bases agree with TRBD1. Germline assignment: CDR1 SEHNR and CDR2 FQNEAQ (reference sequence). This CDR3 has 15 residues. V lost 5 bases to trimming and J lost 7 bases; unmatched junction nucleotides: 7. CDR3 in DNA: TGTGCCAGCAGCCCCGGACAGGGGGATAGTGAAAAACTGTTTTTT. This gives the protein CASSPGQGDSEKLFF.

This clonotype was counted a few times. The V call is TRBV6-2 or TRBV6-3, the J call TRBJ1-5; D not resolved. The V end was cut by 5 bases, the J end by 0 bases, with 5 bases between. The CDR3 runs 13 residues. Germline lookup yields CDR1 MNHEY and CDR2 SVGEGT. The CDR3 loop is CASSAVSNQPQHF. The CDR3 nucleotides are TGTGCCAGCAGTGCGGTTAGCAATCAGCCCCAGCATTTT.

V usage is TRBV7-2 and J usage is TRBJ2-5; 12 bases fit TRBD2. The CDR3 spans 17 residues. Germline trimming cut 0 bases from V and 2 bases from J; bases unmatched to any gene: 4. CDR1 is SGHTA and CDR2 is FQGNSA in the germline V gene. In DNA form, the CDR3 reads TGTGCCAGCAGCTTAGCACCTAGCGGGAGGGGGCAAGAGACCCAGTACTTC. It specifies CASSLAPSGRGQETQYF. Full variable domain (remainder filled in from reference TRBV7-2 and TRBJ2-5): GAGVSQSPSNKVTEKGKDVELRCDPISGHTALYWYRQSLGQGLEFLIYFQGNSAPDKSGLPSDRFSAERTGGSVSTLTIQRTQQEDSAVYLCASSLAPSGRGQETQYFGPGTRLLVL.